This passage covers 7 T cell receptor beta chains from one sample sequenced in a study of blood T cell repertoires in COVID-19 (dated by TCRdb to 2018 to 2020). The library relied on the immunoSEQ multiplex PCR assay. In TCRdb, the immuneACCESS table is reduced to in-frame sequences with V and J assigned. These tables do not hold every clone; where another copy was compared, an unresolved V gene accounts for under half, and the others remain unexplained. A total of roughly 50,000 clones appear in this sample, roughly 90% of them only once. Clones ranked in the top ten supply 15% to 25% of the sample. Sequencing was performed on peripheral blood. The receptors come from a human donor in a cohort sampled during active COVID-19.

V is TRBV6-5 and J is TRBJ2-3; 7 bases match TRBD2. Germline V gene lookup returns CDR1 MNHEY and CDR2 SVGAGI. With V trimmed by 5 bases and J by 4 bases, 3 bases remained unmatched. The CDR3 is 13 residues long. CDR3 amino acids: CASSRTRADTQYF. DNA for the CDR3: TGTGCCAGCAGTAGGACTAGGGCAGATACGCAGTATTTT.

This clone was seen only once. The rearrangement uses TRBV7-9 and TRBJ2-5; 8 bases agree with TRBD2. Trimming at V came to 2 bases and at J to 3 bases, leaving 5 bases not matched to a gene. CDR3 length equals 15 residues. Germline V gene lookup returns CDR1 SEHNR and CDR2 FQNEAQ (reference sequence). CDR3 coding DNA: TGTGCCAGCAGCTTATCGGTAGCGGGGAAAGAGACCCAGTACTTC. It is translated as CASSLSVAGKETQYF.

J is TRBJ2-7 and V is TRBV6-1, with TRBD1 matching 9 bases. Germline loops: CDR1 MNHNS, CDR2 SASEGT. This CDR3 has 17 residues. Unmatched junction bases numbered 9, after V lost 0 bases and J lost 3 bases. CDR3 sequence: CASSEALPGTGSYEQYF. The CDR3 nucleotides are TGTGCCAGCAGTGAAGCGCTTCCCGGGACAGGGAGCTACGAGCAGTACTTC.

The chain combines TRBV21-1 with TRBJ1-1. TRBV21-1 is termed a pseudogene. The CDR3 contains 9 residues. CDR3 region: CARSPEAFF. As DNA, the CDR3 is TGTGCTCGGTCTCCCGAAGCTTTCTTT.

The chain combines TRBV18 with TRBJ2-7, with D possibly TRBD2 on 6 matching bases. V was shortened by 6 bases and J by 5 bases, with 14 bases between the two germline ends. In germline, CDR1 is KGHSH, CDR2 LQKENI. This CDR3 is built from 13 residues. DNA of the CDR3: TGTGCCAGCTCCCTTCGTCCGGGGGACGAGCAGTACTTC. Amino acid sequence: CASSLRPGDEQYF.

The V and J genes are TRBV5-4 and TRBJ2-7, with 11 positions matching TRBD2. Germline values: CDR1 SGHNT, CDR2 YYREEE (reference sequence). With 1 base clipped from V and 4 bases from J, the junction kept 16 bases outside the gene matches. CDR3 length equals 19 residues. CDR3 DNA: TGTGCCAGCAGCTTGTGGACTAGCGGGTATCACACGACAGGGTACGAGCAGTACTTC. This sequence encodes CASSLWTSGYHTTGYEQYF.

The rearrangement links TRBV10-3 to TRBJ2-3, with TRBD2 matching 10 bases. The CDR3 runs to 15 residues. Germline V lookup: CDR1 ENHRY, CDR2 SYGVKD. V gave up 4 bases and J gave up 7 bases; unmatched junction bases: 8. The CDR3 loop reads CAISVQRGGMYTQYF. The CDR3 nucleotides are TGTGCCATCAGTGTCCAGCGGGGGGGCATGTATACGCAGTATTTT.